A single sample is the source of the 25 T cell receptor beta chains below, sequenced in a study of blood T cell repertoires in COVID-19. Sequenced by immunoSEQ multiplex PCR; TCRdb stores in-frame clones only, minus some. The data show 200,000 or so clones, 70% to 85% seen once. Input material: peripheral blood. These receptors all come from a human donor in a cohort sampled during active COVID-19.

This clone was seen a single time. The chain is built from TRBV18 and TRBJ2-7; D remains unclear. Germline CDR1 is KGHSH and CDR2 is LQKENI. Trimming removed 0 bases at V and 2 bases at J, with 14 bases between. The CDR3 loop spans 16 amino acids. In nucleotides, the CDR3 is TGTGCCAGCTCACCACCGTTGCCAGGCCCAACCTACGAGCAGTACTTC. This translates into CASSPPLPGPTYEQYF. The variable domain in full, with the rest retrieved from reference TRBV18 and TRBJ2-7, is NAGVMQNPRHLVRRRGQEARLRCSPMKGHSHVYWYRQLPEEGLKFMVYLQKENIIDESGMPKERFSAEFPKEGPSILRIQQVVRGDSAAYFCASSPPLPGPTYEQYFGPGTRLTVT.

The rearrangement joins TRBV28 to TRBJ2-6; D may be TRBD2 (5 bases). This CDR3 is built from 16 residues. Germline V CDR1 and CDR2: MDHEN, SYDVKM. V lost 5 bases to trimming and J lost 6 bases, with 17 bases between them. The DNA of the CDR3 is TGTGCCAGCAGTCCCTTCGGGATGGGTAAGGCCAACGTCCTGACTTTC. It translates to CASSPFGMGKANVLTF.

This sequence joins TRBV2 and TRBJ2-3, with 9 bases identical to TRBD2. The CDR3 runs to 18 residues. After removal of 3 bases from V and 2 bases from J, the junction contained 12 bases not matched to a gene. CDR1 is SNHLY and CDR2 is FYNNEI in the germline V gene. The CDR3 DNA follows: TGTGCCAGCAGTGACGGGATTCCGGGACTAGCCCTCACAGATACGCAGTATTTT. Translation: CASSDGIPGLALTDTQYF.

This chain links TRBV5-6 with TRBJ2-5; 8 bases match TRBD1. Trimming took 5 bases from V and 7 from J; bases not matched to a gene: 13. Germline CDR1 and CDR2: SGHDT and YYEEEE. The length of the CDR3 is 15 residues. The CDR3 DNA follows: TGTGCCAGCAGTATTGCCGGGACAGGTTTAGGGACCCAGTACTTC. Its protein product is CASSIAGTGLGTQYF.

This chain connects TRBV6-6 to TRBJ2-4; possible D gene TRBD1, 6 bases. The germline V gene has CDR1 MNHNY and CDR2 SVGAGI (reference sequence). Between the trimmed V and J ends, which lost 9 bases and 7 bases, there was a span of 16 bases. CDR3 length equals 13 residues. The CDR3 reads CASDPGHVNIQYF. The CDR3 DNA follows: TGTGCCAGTGATCCGGGACACGTCAACATTCAGTACTTC.

This chain uses TRBV6-4 with TRBJ2-7; D perhaps matches TRBD2 (6 bases). Germline CDR1 is MRHNA and CDR2 is SNTAGT. The CDR3 has 13 residues. V lost 9 bases and J 1 base, leaving 13 bases between the germline ends. CDR3 nucleotide sequence: TGTGCCAGGACTCTAGCGAGGTCCTACGAGCAGTACTTC. Its protein product is CARTLARSYEQYF.

The chain couples TRBV19 to TRBJ2-6; 11 positions agree with TRBD1. Trimming at V came to 3 bases and at J to 3 bases, leaving 10 bases not matched to a gene. This CDR3 spans 19 amino acids. Per germline, CDR1 LNHDA and CDR2 SQIVND (reference sequence). The CDR3, as DNA: TGTGCCAGTAGTATCGGGACAGGGGGAGTGCGGAATGGGGCCAACGTCCTGACTTTC. It is translated as CASSIGTGGVRNGANVLTF.

This chain connects TRBV16 to TRBJ2-5; maybe TRBD1 (6 bases). Germline V gene data show CDR1 as KGHSY and CDR2 as FQNENV. The CDR3 totals 15 residues. V lost 4 bases and J lost 1, with 13 bases in between. The CDR3, as DNA: TGTGCCAGCAGCCTTCCGGGACAAAGCCAAGAGACCCAGTACTTC. This translates into CASSLPGQSQETQYF.

J is TRBJ2-1 and V is TRBV29-1, with 10 bases lining up with TRBD2. The V gene's germline CDR1 is SQVTM and CDR2 ANQGSEA. The length of the CDR3 is 14 residues. V dropped 5 bases and J dropped 4; count of bases not matched to a gene: 5. CDR3 sequence: CSVRAGGKYNEQFF. CDR3 bases: TGCAGCGTTAGAGCGGGAGGGAAATACAATGAGCAGTTCTTC.

The chain couples TRBV4-1 to TRBJ2-1, with D unclear. The CDR3 has 14 residues. V was trimmed by 0 bases and J by 9 bases, leaving 12 bases between them. The germline V gene encodes CDR1 MGHRA and CDR2 YSYEKL. CDR3 sequence: CASSQDRRSGEQFF. The CDR3 DNA is TGCGCCAGCAGCCAAGATCGCCGGAGTGGTGAGCAGTTCTTC.

The chain uses TRBV6-4 and TRBJ1-5; D uncertain. The V end lost 2 bases, the J end lost 0 bases, and 17 bases lay between the germline ends. In germline, CDR1 is MRHNA, CDR2 SNTAGT. This CDR3 spans 18 amino acids. In nucleotides, the CDR3 is TGTGCCAGCAGTGACCATCAGAGAGGAGGCCATAGCAATCAGCCCCAGCATTTT. Translated, it gives CASSDHQRGGHSNQPQHF.

This clone is a singleton in its sample. The chain recombines TRBV5-8 with TRBJ2-7, with TRBD1 matching 10 bases. Germline CDR1 SGHTS, CDR2 YDEGEE. The CDR3 length is 14 residues. J lost 6 bases, V lost 3 bases, and 6 bases had no gene match. CDR3 sequence: CASSWTGGRREQYF. In DNA, the CDR3 is TGTGCCAGCAGCTGGACAGGGGGACGGCGCGAGCAGTACTTC.

This chain uses TRBV30 with TRBJ2-7; the match to TRBD2 covers 9 bases. The CDR3 spans 13 residues. CDR1 is GTSNPN, CDR2 SVGIG, per germline (reference sequence). V lost 4 bases, J lost 9 bases, and 10 bases stayed unmatched. Here the CDR3 reads CAWKAAGGWWQYF. In nucleotides, the CDR3 is TGTGCCTGGAAGGCAGCGGGAGGTTGGTGGCAGTACTTC. Together with reference TRBV30 and TRBJ2-7, the CDR3 gives the full variable domain: SQTIHQWPATLVQPVGSPLSLECTVEGTSNPNLYWYRQAAGRGLQLLFYSVGIGQISSEVPQNLSASRPQDRQFILSSKKLLLSDSGFYLCAWKAAGGWWQYFGPGTRLTVT.

V gene TRBV18 combines with J gene TRBJ2-5; 9 bases map to TRBD1. V shed 4 bases and J 4 bases; nucleotides not matched to a gene: 4. Germline loops: CDR1 KGHSH, CDR2 LQKENI. This CDR3 spans 14 amino acids. The CDR3 nucleotides are TGTGCCAGCTCACTCCGGGGACAGGGAGAGACCCAGTACTTC. Protein sequence: CASSLRGQGETQYF.

This clone occurred once. The chain employs TRBV27 and TRBJ2-1, with 8 bases aligning to TRBD2. Germline CDR1 reads MNHEY; CDR2 reads SMNVEV (reference sequence). The J segment lost 8 bases and the V segment lost 7 bases, leaving 10 bases of the junction unmatched. This CDR3 is built from 14 residues. In nucleotides, the CDR3 is TGTGCCAGCAACCAGCAGGGTAGCGGGGATGAGCAGTTCTTC. It codes for CASNQQGSGDEQFF.

This clone was observed at least ten times. The V and J genes are TRBV6-6 and TRBJ1-2; D unresolved. The CDR3 spans 15 residues. Trimming shortened V by 2 bases and J by 8 bases, and 18 bases separated the two germline ends. Germline assignment: CDR1 MNHNY and CDR2 SVGAGI (reference sequence). CDR3 residues: CASSYTGIGSTGYTF. CDR3 nucleotides: TGTGCCAGCAGTTACACCGGCATCGGGTCTACCGGCTACACCTTC.

The chain links TRBV20-1 to TRBJ2-7, with 12 positions matching TRBD1. The V segment lost 3 bases and the J segment 6 bases; nucleotides outside the gene matches: 9. Per germline, CDR1 DFQATT and CDR2 SNEGSKA (reference sequence). This CDR3 region has 15 residues. The CDR3 region is CSASGTGGFIGEQYF. CDR3 DNA sequence: TGCAGTGCTAGTGGGACAGGGGGCTTTATCGGCGAGCAGTACTTC.

This sequence joins TRBV5-1 and TRBJ1-6; D is undetermined. Trimming took off 0 bases at V and 5 bases at J, with 12 bases between the two ends. In germline, CDR1 is SGHRS, CDR2 YFSETQ. The CDR3 sequence is 16 residues long. CDR3 loop: CASSLVAGSNNSPLHF. CDR3 DNA sequence: TGCGCCAGCAGCTTGGTGGCGGGATCCAATAATTCACCCCTCCACTTT.

The V call is TRBV7-9, the J call TRBJ2-3; D might be TRBD1 (7 bases). The CDR3 runs 16 residues. The germline V gene encodes CDR1 SEHNR and CDR2 FQNEAQ (reference sequence). With 8 bases removed from V and 2 bases from J, the gap between germline ends came to 20 bases. The CDR3 reads CASRRGVAANTDTQYF. CDR3 DNA: TGTGCCAGCCGCAGGGGGGTTGCGGCAAACACAGATACGCAGTATTTT. The variable domain in full, completed from reference TRBV7-9 and TRBJ2-3, reads DTGVSQNPRHKITKRGQNVTFRCDPISEHNRLYWYRQTLGQGPEFLTYFQNEAQLEKSRLLSDRFSAERPKGSFSTLEIQRTEQGDSAMYLCASRRGVAANTDTQYFGPGTRLTVL.

The chain joins TRBV18 to TRBJ2-5; a possible D gene is TRBD2 (5 bases). Germline V lookup: CDR1 KGHSH, CDR2 LQKENI. The CDR3 has 13 amino acids. V was cut by 2 bases and J by 5 bases, with 9 bases left in between. The CDR3 nucleotides read TGTGCCAGCTCACCAGGCACGGGGGAGACCCAGTACTTC. The encoded protein is CASSPGTGETQYF. Together with reference TRBV18 and TRBJ2-5, the CDR3 gives the full variable domain: NAGVMQNPRHLVRRRGQEARLRCSPMKGHSHVYWYRQLPEEGLKFMVYLQKENIIDESGMPKERFSAEFPKEGPSILRIQQVVRGDSAAYFCASSPGTGETQYFGPGTRLLVL.

J is TRBJ1-5 and V is TRBV19; 9 bases are a match to TRBD1. With 9 bases clipped from V and 0 bases from J, the junction kept 6 bases outside the gene matches. The CDR3 contains 15 residues. The germline CDR1 and CDR2 sequences are LNHDA and SQIVND (reference sequence). The CDR3 is CASGGQGYSNQPQHF. For the CDR3, the DNA is TGTGCCAGCGGGGGACAGGGATATAGCAATCAGCCCCAGCATTTT.

This sequence joins TRBV15 and TRBJ2-7; possible D gene TRBD1, 5 bases. Looked up from germline, CDR1 is LNHNV and CDR2 is YYDKDF (reference sequence). This CDR3 has 14 amino acids. V shed 0 bases and J shed 5 bases, with 11 bases lying between them. This chain's CDR3 is CATSRDRGRDEQYF. The DNA for the CDR3 is TGTGCCACCAGCAGAGATAGGGGTCGGGACGAGCAGTACTTC.

For the CDR3, the DNA is TGTGCCACCAGTGACCCCGGGGGCTACGAGCAGTACTTC. It translates to CATSDPGGYEQYF. The chain employs TRBV24-1 and TRBJ2-7; TRBD2 is a possible D gene (6 bases). Trimming took 4 bases from V and 3 from J, leaving 9 bases between them. This CDR3 comprises 13 residues. CDR1 KGHDR and CDR2 SFDVKD come from the germline V gene.

V usage is TRBV28 and J usage is TRBJ2-1; D may be TRBD1 (6 bases). V gave up 7 bases and J gave up 3 bases, with 25 bases separating them. Germline values: CDR1 MDHEN, CDR2 SYDVKM. The CDR3 is 18 amino acids. The DNA of the CDR3 is TGTGCCAGCAAGGCCCCCCCAGTTTGGGGGCGTTTCTACAATGAGCAGTTCTTC. This encodes CASKAPPVWGRFYNEQFF. Together with reference TRBV28 and TRBJ2-1, the CDR3 gives the full variable domain: DVKVTQSSRYLVKRTGEKVFLECVQDMDHENMFWYRQDPGLGLRLIYFSYDVKMKEKGDIPEGYSVSREKKERFSLILESASTNQTSMYLCASKAPPVWGRFYNEQFFGPGTRLTVL.

V usage is TRBV5-1 and J usage is TRBJ2-4, with 10 bases fitting TRBD2. The CDR3 contains 15 residues. With 0 bases clipped from V and 7 bases from J, the junction kept 4 bases outside the gene matches. From germline, CDR1 is SGHRS and CDR2 YFSETQ. The CDR3 loop is CASSLGSSGSNIQYF. CDR3 sequence (DNA): TGCGCCAGCAGCTTGGGGTCTAGCGGGAGCAACATTCAGTACTTC.